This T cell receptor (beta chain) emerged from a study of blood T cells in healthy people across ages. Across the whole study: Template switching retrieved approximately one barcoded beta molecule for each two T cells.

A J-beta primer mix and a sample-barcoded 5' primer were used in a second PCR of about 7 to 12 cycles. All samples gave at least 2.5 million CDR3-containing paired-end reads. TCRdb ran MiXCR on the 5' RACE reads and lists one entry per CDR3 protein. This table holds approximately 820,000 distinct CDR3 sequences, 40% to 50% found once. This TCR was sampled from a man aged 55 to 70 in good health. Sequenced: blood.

CDR3 in DNA: TGTGCCAGCAGTCCCAGGCTCGGTAATTCACCCCTCCACTTT. Amino acids: CASSPRLGNSPLHF. The chain uses TRBV12-3 or TRBV12-4 and TRBJ1-6; D gene uncertain. The V end lost 5 bases, the J end lost 6 bases, and 11 bases lay between the germline ends. CDR3 length: 14 amino acids.